These 8 T cell receptor beta chains originate from one sample sequenced in a study of Tregs in tolerant kidney transplant recipients. Method: immunoSEQ multiplex PCR; TCRdb's copy keeps in-frame clones and lacks some. The sample lists approximately 99,000 clones, around 90% occurring once. This specimen was CD4+ T cells from blood, taken before the transplant. The receptor set was obtained from a human donor who received a combined kidney and bone marrow transplant.

The rearrangement uses TRBV6-5 and TRBJ2-7, with D possibly TRBD2 on 6 matching bases. Deletions cut 0 bases from V and 2 bases from J, with 11 bases between. From germline, CDR1 is MNHEY and CDR2 SVGAGI. CDR3 size: 15 residues. The CDR3 here is CASSYSYGGTYEQYF. The CDR3, as DNA: TGTGCCAGCAGTTACTCATACGGGGGAACCTACGAGCAGTACTTC.

The V call is TRBV7-8, the J call TRBJ2-2; 8 positions match TRBD2. Germline V gene data show CDR1 as SGHVS and CDR2 as FQNEAQ. Losses at the gene ends were 0 bases for V and 7 bases for J; bases not matched to a gene: 10. The CDR3 consists of 17 residues. The CDR3: CASSLARRGAWGGELFF. For the CDR3, the DNA is TGTGCCAGCAGCTTAGCCAGGCGGGGGGCTTGGGGCGGGGAGCTGTTTTTT.

The genes are TRBV5-6 and TRBJ1-4; D gene ambiguous. The germline V gene has CDR1 SGHDT and CDR2 YYEEEE. Trimming cost V 0 bases and J 10 bases, with 7 bases left between them. The CDR3 has 12 residues. CDR3 in amino acids: CASSLGAGKLFF. The CDR3 DNA follows: TGTGCCAGCAGCTTGGGGGCGGGAAAACTGTTTTTT.

Only one count was recorded for this clone. The chain employs TRBV6-6 and TRBJ1-5, with no clear D. V shed 7 bases and J shed 3 bases, with 13 bases lying between them. Germline assignment: CDR1 MNHNY and CDR2 SVGAGI (reference sequence). The CDR3 consists of 14 residues. CDR3 in DNA: TGTGCCAGCAACCCTGACACTGACAATCAGCCCCAGCATTTT. Translating it yields CASNPDTDNQPQHF.

V and J are TRBV28 and TRBJ2-5; 7 nucleotides match TRBD1. Per germline, CDR1 MDHEN and CDR2 SYDVKM. The CDR3 has 16 amino acids. After removal of 3 bases from V and 1 base from J, the junction contained 8 bases not matched to a gene. The CDR3 DNA sequence: TGTGCCAGCAGTTTGAGCGGCAAGGGGGCCCAAGAGACCCAGTACTTC. Amino acid sequence: CASSLSGKGAQETQYF.

This clone came up once. CDR3 loop: CASSFGTGGTYEQYF. The DNA of the CDR3 is TGTGCCAGCAGCTTCGGGACAGGGGGAACCTACGAGCAGTACTTC. This chain joins TRBV11-2 and TRBJ2-7; TRBD1 matches 11 bases. From germline, CDR1 is SGHAT and CDR2 FQNNGV. The CDR3 runs to 15 residues. J lost 2 bases, V lost 3 bases, and 3 bases had no gene match.

This clone was observed a single time. The V gene is TRBV14, the J gene TRBJ1-4; unclear D gene. Germline V gene data show CDR1 as SGHDN and CDR2 as FVKESK. This CDR3 has 17 residues. The V end was cut by 4 bases, the J end by 7 bases, with 22 bases between. CDR3 protein: CASSPPLRPGRGEKLFF. The CDR3 DNA sequence: TGTGCCAGCAGCCCACCACTCCGACCGGGGAGAGGTGAAAAACTGTTTTTT.

The genes are TRBV5-1 and TRBJ2-7; 9 bases align to TRBD1. Germline V gives CDR1 SGHRS, CDR2 YFSETQ. The CDR3 totals 14 residues. The ends lost 3 bases at V and 4 bases at J; junction bases unmatched: 5. The DNA of the CDR3 is TGCGCCAGCAGCTGGACAGGGGCCTTGTACGAGCAGTACTTC. Residues: CASSWTGALYEQYF.